A selection of T cell receptor beta chains follows, all from one sample in a study of response to subunit inactivated influenza vaccine. TCRdb re-called the RT-PCR reads through MiXCR, storing one row per CDR3 protein. The sample carries roughly 290,000 distinct CDR3 sequences, around a fifth recorded once. The material sequenced was PBMCs from blood, taken approximately 20 months after vaccination. These receptor sequences come from a man aged 50 to 69 who received an inactivated influenza vaccine. Both conserved end residues are part of each CDR3. The order of the fields is J gene, D gene, V gene, clone size, CDR3 length, CDR3 protein, CDR3 DNA. The D gene is left open where the match is weak. A clone size is listed for some rows: how often the clone was seen (once, few, many), or a class if it is expanded.

J: TRBJ2-5
D: NA
V: TRBV12-3/TRBV12-4
size: NA
length: 16
CDR3: CASSFASGNIGETQYF
DNA: TGTGCCAGCAGTTTCGCGTCGGGGAATATCGGGGAGACCCAGTACTTC

J: TRBJ2-2
D: TRBD2
V: TRBV7-8
size: many
length: 13
CDR3: CASTGGLTGELFF
DNA: TGTGCCAGCACGGGAGGGCTCACCGGGGAGCTGTTTTTT

J: TRBJ2-5
D: TRBD1
V: TRBV6-2/TRBV6-3
size: NA
length: 17
CDR3: CASSYTPGQGDEETQYF
DNA: TGTGCCAGCAGTTACACTCCGGGACAGGGGGACGAAGAGACCCAGTACTTC

J: TRBJ2-1
D: TRBD1
V: TRBV7-8
size: NA
length: 12
CDR3: CASGQGRDEQFF
DNA: TGTGCCAGCGGACAGGGCCGCGATGAGCAGTTCTTC

J: TRBJ2-1
D: NA
V: TRBV7-2
size: few
length: 15
CDR3: CASSSSRVASDEQFF
DNA: TGTGCCAGCAGCTCCTCCCGGGTGGCGTCCGATGAGCAGTTCTTC

J: TRBJ2-7
D: NA
V: TRBV5-1
size: few
length: 13
CDR3: CASSPHSTYEQYF
DNA: TGCGCCAGCAGCCCCCACTCTACCTACGAGCAGTACTTC

J: TRBJ2-7
D: TRBD1
V: TRBV11-3
size: few
length: 14
CDR3: CASSVIGTGHEQYF
DNA: TGTGCCAGCAGCGTCATAGGGACAGGGCACGAGCAGTACTTC

J: TRBJ1-5
D: NA
V: TRBV20-1
size: few
length: 15
CDR3: CSATHPSLSNQPQHF
DNA: TGCAGTGCCACCCATCCCTCCTTAAGCAATCAGCCCCAGCATTTT

J: TRBJ1-2
D: NA
V: TRBV4-1
size: many
length: 17
CDR3: CASSQISLRGVGYGYTF
DNA: TGCGCCAGCAGCCAAATTTCCCTGCGGGGGGTCGGCTATGGCTACACCTTC

J: TRBJ1-5
D: NA
V: TRBV7-8
size: NA
length: 15
CDR3: CASSLASTSIGPQHF
DNA: TGTGCCAGCAGCTTAGCGTCCACGAGCATTGGGCCCCAGCATTTT